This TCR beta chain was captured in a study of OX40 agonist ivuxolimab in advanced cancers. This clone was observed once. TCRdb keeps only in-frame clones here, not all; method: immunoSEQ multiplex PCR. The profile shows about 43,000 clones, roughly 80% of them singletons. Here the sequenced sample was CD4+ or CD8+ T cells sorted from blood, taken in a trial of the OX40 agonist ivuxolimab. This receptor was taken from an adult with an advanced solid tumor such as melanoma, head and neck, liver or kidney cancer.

The CDR3 region has the DNA TGTGCCAGCAGTGGACAGAACCTGGGGACTGAAGCTTTCTTT. It translates to CASSGQNLGTEAFF. V is TRBV2 and J is TRBJ1-1; weak D call: TRBD1 (5 bases). Germline assignment: CDR1 SNHLY and CDR2 FYNNEI. Trimming removed 4 bases from V and 5 bases from J, with 14 bases in between. The CDR3 is 14 residues long.